The 23 T cell receptor beta chains given below trace back to one sample, sequenced in a study of neurological immune-mediated disorders. Each CDR3 protein gets one entry after TCRdb re-called the 5' RACE reads with MiXCR. The sample shows 30,000 to 50,000 distinct CDR3 sequences, 6.5% to 8.5% of them seen only once. The sample comprised CD4+ T cells from blood. These receptors were obtained from a man in his fifties or sixties in good health.

This clonotype has at least ten counts. DNA of the CDR3: TGTGCCATCGAGGTGTTGGGCACTGAAGCTTTCTTT. Its protein is CAIEVLGTEAFF. The genes are TRBV10-3 and TRBJ1-1; D unresolved. Trimming removed 8 bases from V and 4 bases from J, with 11 bases in between. Germline V CDR1 and CDR2: ENHRY, SYGVKD. The CDR3 is 12 residues long.

This clonotype was detected many times. The V gene is TRBV12-3 or TRBV12-4, the J gene TRBJ2-7; the D gene is possibly TRBD1 (6 bases). Trimming left V 3 bases short and J 6 bases short, with 15 bases between. This CDR3 is 14 amino acids long. The CDR3 sequence: CASSLQGPAVEQYF. The CDR3 coding sequence is TGTGCCAGCAGTTTGCAGGGGCCAGCTGTCGAGCAGTACTTC.

In this sample, this clonotype turned up many times. CDR3 in amino acids: CSASTSGTPGTQYF. CDR3 sequence (DNA): TGCAGTGCCTCGACTAGCGGGACTCCTGGAACCCAGTACTTC. The J gene is TRBJ2-5, the V gene TRBV20-1; 11 positions match TRBD2. The CDR3 loop spans 14 amino acids. Germline CDR1 and CDR2: DFQATT and SNEGSKA (reference sequence). The V gene end was trimmed by 6 bases and the J gene end by 8 bases; junction bases not matched to a gene: 11.

This clonotype was seen ten or more times. This sequence joins TRBV7-6 and TRBJ2-7, with D possibly TRBD1 on 6 matching bases. There are 14 residues in the CDR3. V lost 3 bases and J 4 bases, leaving 13 bases between the germline ends. The germline CDR1 and CDR2 sequences are SGHVS and FNYEAQ. The CDR3, as DNA: TGTGCCAGCAGCTTGGACCAGGGGCCGTACGAGCAGTACTTC. This encodes CASSLDQGPYEQYF. Full variable domain (outside the CDR3, taken from reference TRBV7-6 and TRBJ2-7): GAGVSQSPRYKVTKRGQDVALRCDPISGHVSLYWYRQALGQGPEFLTYFNYEAQQDKSGLPNDRFSAERPEGSISTLTIQRTEQRDSAMYRCASSLDQGPYEQYFGPGTRLTVT.

This clonotype was recorded many times. This chain connects TRBV6-1 to TRBJ2-1; D possibly corresponds to TRBD1 (6 bases). Germline V gene sequence: CDR1 MNHNS, CDR2 SASEGT. V lost 1 base, J lost 3 bases, and 13 bases lay in between. The CDR3 extends over 16 amino acids. CDR3 nucleotides: TGTGCCAGCAGTGAAGGGACAGCGGCCCTCTACAATGAGCAGTTCTTC. This sequence encodes CASSEGTAALYNEQFF.

This clonotype was recorded at least ten times. The chain recombines TRBV5-5 with TRBJ1-1; possible D gene TRBD1, 5 bases. V lost 2 bases to trimming and J lost 6 bases, with 11 bases between them. Germline CDR1 and CDR2: SGHKS and YYEKEE (reference sequence). The CDR3 is 13 residues long. CDR3 DNA sequence: TGTGCCAGCAGCTTTGACCCCAGGGCTGAAGCTTTCTTT. This sequence encodes CASSFDPRAEAFF. Combining the CDR3 with reference TRBV5-5 and TRBJ1-1 gives the whole variable domain DAGVTQSPTHLIKTRGQQVTLRCSPISGHKSVSWYQQVLGQGPQFIFQYYEKEERGRGNFPDRFSARQFPNYSSELNVNALLLGDSALYLCASSFDPRAEAFFGQGTRLTVV.

There are many counts of this clonotype. V usage is TRBV7-9 and J usage is TRBJ2-2; D may be TRBD1 (5 bases). V was pared by 5 bases and J by 7 bases, with 11 bases between. Germline CDR1 is SEHNR and CDR2 is FQNEAQ (reference sequence). The CDR3 loop spans 13 amino acids. In DNA, the CDR3 is TGTGCCAGCAGCCGGAAGGGGTTCGGGGAGCTGTTTTTT. Protein product: CASSRKGFGELFF.

The chain uses TRBV7-2 and TRBJ1-5; 7 nucleotides match TRBD1. The CDR3 extends over 14 amino acids. The germline gives CDR1 SGHTA, CDR2 FQGNSA. V lost 1 base and J lost 5; bases outside the gene matches: 2. The CDR3 region has the DNA TGTGCCAGCAGCTTAGATACAGGGGATCAGCCCCAGCATTTT. This translates into CASSLDTGDQPQHF.

This clonotype has a count of ten or more. V and J are TRBV20-1 and TRBJ2-1, with 9 bases fitting TRBD1. V gave up 6 bases and J gave up 9 bases; unmatched junction bases: 15. In germline, CDR1 is DFQATT, CDR2 SNEGSKA (reference sequence). The CDR3 extends over 15 amino acids. CDR3 protein: CSAAPTRTGVIEQFF. CDR3 nucleotides: TGCAGTGCCGCGCCGACCCGGACAGGGGTTATTGAGCAGTTCTTC.

This clonotype was recorded at least ten times. The chain recombines TRBV3-1 with TRBJ2-3; D gene unclear. Germline assignment: CDR1 LGHDT and CDR2 YNNKEL (reference sequence). V gave up 4 bases and J gave up 6 bases, with 8 bases separating them. The CDR3 totals 12 residues. CDR3 in amino acids: CASSREWDTQYF. CDR3 sequence (DNA): TGTGCCAGCAGCCGCGAATGGGATACGCAGTATTTT.

This clonotype was detected many times. The CDR3 DNA sequence: TGCAGTGCTAGAGATGGGACAGCAATCCAAGAGACCCAGTACTTC. It yields the protein CSARDGTAIQETQYF. This sequence joins TRBV20-1 and TRBJ2-5; 7 nucleotides line up with TRBD1. Germline V gives CDR1 DFQATT, CDR2 SNEGSKA (reference sequence). The V and J ends lost 0 bases and 1 base, in that order; junction bases with no gene match: 5. This CDR3 is built from 15 residues.

This clonotype was detected many times. This chain uses TRBV7-2 with TRBJ2-5, with unresolved D. V lost 2 bases, J lost 2 bases, and 9 bases lay in between. Germline CDR1 is SGHTA and CDR2 is FQGNSA. The CDR3 totals 14 residues. In nucleotides, the CDR3 is TGTGCCAGCAGCTTATCGGGTGCTCAAGAGACCCAGTACTTC. Translating it yields CASSLSGAQETQYF.

This clonotype has ten or more counts. The rearrangement links TRBV28 to TRBJ2-5; the match to TRBD1 covers 9 bases. Germline trimming cut 2 bases from V and 4 bases from J; bases unmatched to any gene: 5. Germline loops: CDR1 MDHEN, CDR2 SYDVKM. This CDR3 is 15 amino acids long. CDR3 loop: CASSLTGGVGETQYF. Here the CDR3 DNA reads TGTGCCAGCAGTTTAACAGGGGGCGTTGGAGAGACCCAGTACTTC.

This clonotype was counted ten times or more. This sequence joins TRBV7-3 and TRBJ2-3; tentatively, D is TRBD1 (6 bases). Germline V CDR1 and CDR2: SGHTA, FQGTGA. CDR3 length: 15 amino acids. Deletions cut 6 bases from V and 4 bases from J, with 17 bases between. The CDR3 nucleotides read TGTGCCAGCAGTCCTGGGGGCGAGGGGGCAGATACGCAGTATTTT. This encodes CASSPGGEGADTQYF.

This clonotype appeared many times. V is TRBV12-3 or TRBV12-4 and J is TRBJ2-7; 9 nucleotides line up with TRBD2. Germline trimming cut 3 bases from V and 2 bases from J; bases unmatched to any gene: 5. The CDR3 sequence is 15 residues long. Here the CDR3 DNA reads TGTGCCAGCAGTTTTGGGGGACTAGCAACCTACGAGCAGTACTTC. Translated: CASSFGGLATYEQYF.

The V gene is TRBV7-9, the J gene TRBJ2-7; perhaps TRBD1 as D (6 bases). V was clipped by 5 bases and J by 2 bases, with 13 bases between them. The length of the CDR3 is 14 residues. Looked up from germline, CDR1 is SEHNR and CDR2 is FQNEAQ (reference sequence). CDR3: CASSRTEKTYEQYF. DNA of the CDR3: TGTGCCAGCAGCCGGACAGAGAAAACCTACGAGCAGTACTTC.

This clonotype occurred many times. This chain connects TRBV10-3 to TRBJ1-5; D unclear. V was trimmed by 0 bases and J by 7 bases, leaving 7 bases between them. Germline V lookup: CDR1 ENHRY, CDR2 SYGVKD. CDR3 length equals 13 residues. CDR3 protein: CAISESVIQPQHF. CDR3 DNA: TGTGCCATCAGTGAGTCGGTAATCCAGCCCCAGCATTTT.

In its sample, this clonotype was seen many times. This rearrangement joins TRBV4-3 to TRBJ1-4; D unclear. The germline V and J ends were trimmed by 2 bases and 1 base, with 11 bases remaining between them. In germline, CDR1 is LGHNA, CDR2 YSLEER. The CDR3 totals 16 residues. The CDR3 here is CASSQSRTGTNEKLFF. In DNA, the CDR3 is TGCGCCAGCAGCCAATCCCGGACTGGAACTAATGAAAAACTGTTTTTT.

This clonotype appeared many times. This chain connects TRBV29-1 to TRBJ2-1; TRBD1 aligns across 7 bases. CDR1 SQVTM and CDR2 ANQGSEA come from the germline V gene. The CDR3 has 15 residues. The DNA of the CDR3 is TGCAGTGCTAGACGCCGGGACAGCGCCTACAATGAGCAGTTCTTC. It yields the protein CSARRRDSAYNEQFF.

This clonotype was recorded at least ten times. The J gene is TRBJ2-7, the V gene TRBV20-1, with 13 nucleotides matching TRBD2. CDR1 and CDR2 from the germline V gene are DFQATT and SNEGSKA (reference sequence). V gave up 6 bases and J gave up 4 bases; unmatched junction bases: 3. This CDR3 spans 13 amino acids. The CDR3 coding sequence is TGCAGTGCGCCGACTAGCGGGAGGTACGAGCAGTACTTC. Translated, it gives CSAPTSGRYEQYF.

This clonotype has a count of ten or more. The V gene is TRBV20-1, the J gene TRBJ2-7, with no clear D. There are 14 residues in the CDR3. Germline values: CDR1 DFQATT, CDR2 SNEGSKA (reference sequence). Trimming took off 0 bases at V and 6 bases at J, with 15 bases between the two ends. CDR3 coding DNA: TGCAGTGCTAGAGATATGATCACAGCAACCGAGCAGTACTTC. It yields the protein CSARDMITATEQYF.

This clonotype has at least ten counts. This chain links TRBV27 with TRBJ2-6; 9 nucleotides match TRBD1. CDR3 length: 21 amino acids. Germline assignment: CDR1 MNHEY and CDR2 SMNVEV (reference sequence). V gave up 5 bases and J gave up 0 bases; unmatched junction bases: 17. CDR3 in DNA: TGTGCCAGCAGTCCCCTGTCCCGGGACAGGGTTCAGTCCTCTGGGGCCAACGTCCTGACTTTC. Its protein product is CASSPLSRDRVQSSGANVLTF.

This clonotype was observed at least ten times. The V and J genes are TRBV4-1 and TRBJ2-7; 15 bases are shared with TRBD2. The germline V gene has CDR1 MGHRA and CDR2 YSYEKL. V gave up 3 bases and J gave up 4 bases; unmatched junction bases: 13. The CDR3 spans 19 residues. The CDR3 spells CASSQPGSRGTSGRYEQYF. Here the CDR3 DNA reads TGCGCCAGCAGCCAGCCAGGATCGAGGGGGACTAGCGGGAGGTACGAGCAGTACTTC.